Sequencing of this TCR beta chain was carried out in a study of blood T cell repertoires in COVID-19. Overall study: The origin of the acute and convalescent COVID-19 samples was the United States, Italy and Spain. T cells, B-cell-depleted T cells, or PBMCs supplied cDNA or gDNA.

The method was immunoSEQ multiplex PCR; TCRdb's version includes in-frame clones alone and lacks a portion of them. Of fewer than 250,000 clones in the sample, around 84% were seen once. The CDR3 consists of 15 residues. The ends lost 5 bases at V and 1 base at J; junction bases unmatched: 1. Germline CDR1 and CDR2: MDHEN and SYDVKM. This receptor was obtained from a human donor in a cohort sampled during active COVID-19. Sequencing was done on a sample of peripheral blood. This sequence joins TRBV28 and TRBJ2-6; 8 nucleotides match TRBD1. CDR3 sequence reads: CASSRQGSGANVLTF. The CDR3 coding sequence is TGTGCCAGCAGTCGACAGGGGTCTGGGGCCAACGTCCTGACTTTC.